This T cell receptor (beta chain) is drawn from a study of cytomegalovirus exposure and HLA in healthy donors. Findings and caveats of the study: In a later analysis, specific HLA alleles were associated with 15,000 to 20,000 TCR beta sequences at a 0.05 false discovery rate. It has been reported that TCR beta sequences accurately predicted the HLA-A and HLA-B alleles of most subjects.

Researchers ran the PCR with 60 Vbeta and 13 Jbeta primers. The protocol was immunoSEQ multiplex PCR, while the TCRdb copy is restricted to in-frame clones and leaves out a portion. The table has approximately 120,000 clones, around three quarters seen once; the top ten hold roughly 3%. Worth noting for this clone: Its antigen is not known.

V was shortened by 5 bases and J by 0 bases, with 7 bases between the two germline ends. The CDR3 runs to 14 residues. Germline assignment: CDR1 ENHRY and CDR2 SYGVKD. The chain is built from TRBV10-3 and TRBJ2-2; D not certain. The source material was PBMCs. The receptor was isolated from a woman in her forties or fifties in good health and CMV-seronegative. The CDR3 coding sequence is TGTGCCATCAGTTTTGCGGCGAACACCGGGGAGCTGTTTTTT. Translating gives CAISFAANTGELFF.